This is a list of T cell receptor beta chains from one sample in a study of blood T cell repertoires in COVID-19. Repertoires were generated with immunoSEQ multiplex PCR, while TCRdb's copy carries only in-frame clones and drops some. The data show around 250,000 clones, about 90% seen once. Sequences were obtained from peripheral blood. Receptors were obtained from a woman between 65 and 79 years old with COVID-19, enrolled during active disease. Each CDR3 is given without its conserved first and last residue. Where a row states a size, it is once, few, many or the class of an expanded clone; other rows omit it.

CDR3: ASSPSGRAAGELF; size: -; V: TRBV7-3
CDR3: ASSSGHIPETQY; size: once; V: TRBV28
CDR3: ASSQQGPKSY; size: -; V: TRBV6-2/TRBV6-3
CDR3: SASRPAGQQETQY; size: -; V: TRBV20-1
CDR3: AWSRKDRNTEAF; size: -; V: TRBV30
CDR3: ASSYEGGASTDTQY; size: -; V: TRBV6-5
CDR3: ASSLDSGKGDEQF; size: -; V: TRBV5-1
CDR3: ASSRLQGGEKLF; size: -; V: TRBV19
CDR3: ASMGGGEAEQF; size: -; V: TRBV27
CDR3: ASSHTLFREKKEETQY; size: -; V: TRBV13
CDR3: SVDARVPHPEAF; size: once; V: TRBV29-1
CDR3: ASSSNRDRAHYEQY; size: -; V: TRBV28
CDR3: ASTAIRGTEAF; size: -; V: TRBV28
CDR3: ASSRTGAFQY; size: -; V: TRBV4-1
CDR3: ASSVAGGLRNTIY; size: -; V: TRBV9
CDR3: ASSLIRGSTGELF; size: -; V: TRBV5-1
CDR3: ASSLEYNSGNTIY; size: -; V: TRBV7-9
CDR3: ASSSGDRGLGYT; size: -; V: TRBV7-9
CDR3: ASRGQGNSYNEQF; size: -; V: TRBV6-5
CDR3: ASSIDRTNYGYT; size: -; V: TRBV5-1
CDR3: AIGTPGGYEQY; size: -; V: TRBV2
CDR3: ASSARDSPGNTIY; size: -; V: TRBV9
CDR3: ASSLRRQGYGYT; size: -; V: TRBV28
CDR3: ASSPFARLAGGEQF; size: -; V: TRBV3-1/TRBV3-2
CDR3: ASRPPGTGRYEQY; size: -; V: TRBV28
CDR3: ASSNRDSLSQY; size: -; V: TRBV12-3/TRBV12-4
CDR3: AIRPWVTGPVGGELF; size: -; V: TRBV10-3
CDR3: ASSQSGQASVEKLF; size: -; V: TRBV23-1
CDR3: ASSGALNTEAF; size: -; V: TRBV2
CDR3: SAGKGGQY; size: -; V: TRBV20-1
CDR3: ASSWGGAGEQY; size: -; V: TRBV5-4
CDR3: ASSFGATTRGSYEQY; size: -; V: TRBV5-4
CDR3: AWSSAGGYNEQF; size: -; V: TRBV30
CDR3: ASSLFRGGPQPQH; size: -; V: TRBV28
CDR3: ASSSDRDNEQF; size: -; V: TRBV5-1
CDR3: SVEAVFDGYT; size: -; V: TRBV29-1
CDR3: ASSQTTGGNTGELF; size: once; V: TRBV4-1
CDR3: ASSRLTGSGEQY; size: -; V: TRBV19
CDR3: ASSPPQGEPYEQY; size: -; V: TRBV28
CDR3: ASSSGVSYGYT; size: -; V: TRBV6-2/TRBV6-3
CDR3: ASRRPGGETQY; size: -; V: TRBV6-6
CDR3: ASSLAASGYYEQY; size: -; V: TRBV5-1
CDR3: ASSLGRAPNQPQH; size: -; V: TRBV7-2
CDR3: ASSLGTHQQETQY; size: -; V: TRBV5-1
CDR3: ASSWGLAGTGELF; size: -; V: TRBV28
CDR3: ASSLIRVQGLRDQPQH; size: -; V: TRBV11-2
CDR3: ASSRLVGYEQY; size: -; V: TRBV4-1
CDR3: ASSLDPSRSYEQY; size: -; V: TRBV7-2
CDR3: ATSDPGQGADTQY; size: -; V: TRBV24-1